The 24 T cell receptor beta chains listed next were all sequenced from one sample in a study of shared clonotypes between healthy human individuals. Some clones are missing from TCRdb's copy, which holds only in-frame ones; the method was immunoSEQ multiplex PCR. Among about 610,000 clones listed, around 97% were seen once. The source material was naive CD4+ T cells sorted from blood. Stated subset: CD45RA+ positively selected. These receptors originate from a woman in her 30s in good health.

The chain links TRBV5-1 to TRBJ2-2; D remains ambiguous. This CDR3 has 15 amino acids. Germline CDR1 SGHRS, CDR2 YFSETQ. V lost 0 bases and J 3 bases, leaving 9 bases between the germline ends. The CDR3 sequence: CASSLGRVDTGELFF. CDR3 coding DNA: TGCGCCAGCAGCTTGGGCCGGGTAGACACCGGGGAGCTGTTTTTT. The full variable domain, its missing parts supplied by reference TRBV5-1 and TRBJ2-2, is KAGVTQTPRYLIKTRGQQVTLSCSPISGHRSVSWYQQTPGQGLQFLFEYFSETQRNKGNFPGRFSGRQFSNSRSEMNVSTLELGDSALYLCASSLGRVDTGELFFGEGSRLTVL.

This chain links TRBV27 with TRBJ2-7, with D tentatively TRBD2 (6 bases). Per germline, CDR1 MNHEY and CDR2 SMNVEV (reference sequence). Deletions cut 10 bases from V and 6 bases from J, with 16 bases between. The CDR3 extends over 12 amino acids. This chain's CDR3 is CATAGGVGEQYF. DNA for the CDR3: TGTGCCACCGCTGGAGGGGTCGGCGAGCAGTACTTC.

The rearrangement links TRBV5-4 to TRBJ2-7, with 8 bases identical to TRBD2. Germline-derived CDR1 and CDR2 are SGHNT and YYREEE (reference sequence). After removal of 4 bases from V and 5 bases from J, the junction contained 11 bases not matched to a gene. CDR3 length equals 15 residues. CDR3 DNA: TGTGCCAGCAGCCTGGAAGCGGGAGCTAATCACGAGCAGTACTTC. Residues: CASSLEAGANHEQYF. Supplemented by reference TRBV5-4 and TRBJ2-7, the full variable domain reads ETGVTQSPTHLIKTRGQQVTLRCSSQSGHNTVSWYQQALGQGPQFIFQYYREEENGRGNFPPRFSGLQFPNYSSELNVNALELDDSALYLCASSLEAGANHEQYFGPGTRLTVT.

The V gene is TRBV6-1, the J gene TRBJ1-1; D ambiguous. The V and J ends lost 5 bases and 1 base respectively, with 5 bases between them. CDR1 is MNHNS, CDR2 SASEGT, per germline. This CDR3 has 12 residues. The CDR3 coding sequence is TGTGCCAGCAGTCGGACGAACACTGAAGCTTTCTTT. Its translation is CASSRTNTEAFF.

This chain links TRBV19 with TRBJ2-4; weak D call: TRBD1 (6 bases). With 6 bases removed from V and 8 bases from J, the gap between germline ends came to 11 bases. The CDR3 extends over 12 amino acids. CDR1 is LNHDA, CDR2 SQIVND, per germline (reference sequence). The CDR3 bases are TGTGCCAGTAGGGGGACACCGGACATTCAGTACTTC. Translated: CASRGTPDIQYF. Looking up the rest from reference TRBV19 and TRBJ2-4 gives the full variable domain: DGGITQSPKYLFRKEGQNVTLSCEQNLNHDAMYWYRQDPGQGLRLIYYSQIVNDFQKGDIAEGYSVSREKKESFPLTVTSAQKNPTAFYLCASRGTPDIQYFGAGTRLSVL.

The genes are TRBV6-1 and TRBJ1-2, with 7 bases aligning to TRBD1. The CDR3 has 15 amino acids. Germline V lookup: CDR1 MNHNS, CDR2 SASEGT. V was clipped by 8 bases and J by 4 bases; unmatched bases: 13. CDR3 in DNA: TGTGCCAGCCTAAGGGGAGGGGGCTCGGGCTATGGCTACACCTTC. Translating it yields CASLRGGGSGYGYTF.

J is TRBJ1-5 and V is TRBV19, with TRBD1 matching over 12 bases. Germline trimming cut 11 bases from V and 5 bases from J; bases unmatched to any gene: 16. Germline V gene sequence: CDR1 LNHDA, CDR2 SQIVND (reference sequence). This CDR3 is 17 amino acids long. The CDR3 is CAAGGTGGAIRHQPQHF. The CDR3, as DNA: TGTGCCGCAGGTGGGACAGGGGGCGCAATACGGCATCAGCCCCAGCATTTT.

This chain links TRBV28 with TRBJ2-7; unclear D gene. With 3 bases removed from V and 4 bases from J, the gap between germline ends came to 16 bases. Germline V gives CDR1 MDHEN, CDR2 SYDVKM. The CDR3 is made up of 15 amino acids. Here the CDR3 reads CASSLGSFISYEQYF. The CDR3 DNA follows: TGTGCCAGCAGTTTGGGCAGCTTCATTTCTTACGAGCAGTACTTC.

CDR3 protein: CASSSGQTQETQYF. The DNA for the CDR3 is TGCGCCAGCAGCAGTGGGCAGACACAAGAGACCCAGTACTTC. The V and J genes are TRBV5-1 and TRBJ2-5, with D unresolved. Looked up from germline, CDR1 is SGHRS and CDR2 is YFSETQ. The V end was cut by 4 bases, the J end by 2 bases, with 12 bases between. The CDR3 is 14 amino acids.

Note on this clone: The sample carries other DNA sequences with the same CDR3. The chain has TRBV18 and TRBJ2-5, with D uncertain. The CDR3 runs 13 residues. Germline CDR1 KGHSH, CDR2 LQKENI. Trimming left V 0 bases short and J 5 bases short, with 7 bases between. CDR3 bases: TGTGCCAGCTCACCACCGGTCTTGGAGACCCAGTACTTC. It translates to CASSPPVLETQYF.

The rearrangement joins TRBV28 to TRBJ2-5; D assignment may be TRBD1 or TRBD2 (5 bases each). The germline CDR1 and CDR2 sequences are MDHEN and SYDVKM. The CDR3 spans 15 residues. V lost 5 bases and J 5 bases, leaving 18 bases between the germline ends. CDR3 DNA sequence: TGTGCCAGCAGTCCCGCTCAGGGAGTCGAGGAGACCCAGTACTTC. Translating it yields CASSPAQGVEETQYF. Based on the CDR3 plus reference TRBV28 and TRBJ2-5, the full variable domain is DVKVTQSSRYLVKRTGEKVFLECVQDMDHENMFWYRQDPGLGLRLIYFSYDVKMKEKGDIPEGYSVSREKKERFSLILESASTNQTSMYLCASSPAQGVEETQYFGPGTRLLVL.

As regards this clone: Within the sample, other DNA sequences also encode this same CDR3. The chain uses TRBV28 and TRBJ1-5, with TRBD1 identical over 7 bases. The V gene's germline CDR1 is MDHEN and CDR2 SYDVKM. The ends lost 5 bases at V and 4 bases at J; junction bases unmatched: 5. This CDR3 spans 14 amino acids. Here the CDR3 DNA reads TGTGCCAGCAGTCCGGGACAGCCAAATCAGCCCCAGCATTTT. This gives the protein CASSPGQPNQPQHF.

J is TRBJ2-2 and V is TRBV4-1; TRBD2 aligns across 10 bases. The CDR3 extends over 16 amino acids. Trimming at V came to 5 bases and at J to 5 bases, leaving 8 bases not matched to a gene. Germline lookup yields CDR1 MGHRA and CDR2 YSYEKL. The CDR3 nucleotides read TGCGCCAGCAGCTCTAGCGGGAGTGGATATACCGGGGAGCTGTTTTTT. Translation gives CASSSSGSGYTGELFF.

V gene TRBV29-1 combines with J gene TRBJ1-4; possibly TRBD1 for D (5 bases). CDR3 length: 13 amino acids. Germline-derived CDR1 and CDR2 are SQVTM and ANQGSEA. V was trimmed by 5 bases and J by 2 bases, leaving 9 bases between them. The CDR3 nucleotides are TGCAGCGTTAAACAGGATACTAATGAAAAACTGTTTTTT. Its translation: CSVKQDTNEKLFF.

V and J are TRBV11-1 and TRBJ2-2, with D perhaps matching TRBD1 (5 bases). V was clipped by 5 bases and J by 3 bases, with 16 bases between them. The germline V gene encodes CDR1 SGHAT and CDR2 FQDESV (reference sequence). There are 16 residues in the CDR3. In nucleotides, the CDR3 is TGTGCCAGCAGCCCAAGGGGCCCTAGGGACACCGGGGAGCTGTTTTTT. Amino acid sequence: CASSPRGPRDTGELFF.

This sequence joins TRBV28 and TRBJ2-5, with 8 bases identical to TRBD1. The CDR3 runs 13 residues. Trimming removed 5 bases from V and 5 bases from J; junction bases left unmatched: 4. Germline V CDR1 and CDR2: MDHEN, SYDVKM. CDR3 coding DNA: TGTGCCAGCAGTGCCTACAGGGGGGAGACCCAGTACTTC. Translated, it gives CASSAYRGETQYF.

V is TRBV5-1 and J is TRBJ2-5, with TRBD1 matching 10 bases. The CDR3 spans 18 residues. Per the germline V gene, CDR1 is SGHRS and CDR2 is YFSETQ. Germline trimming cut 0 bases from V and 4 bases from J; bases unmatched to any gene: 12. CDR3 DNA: TGCGCCAGCAGCTTGGAACCCGGGACAGGGGTGGTCGGAGAGACCCAGTACTTC. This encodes CASSLEPGTGVVGETQYF.

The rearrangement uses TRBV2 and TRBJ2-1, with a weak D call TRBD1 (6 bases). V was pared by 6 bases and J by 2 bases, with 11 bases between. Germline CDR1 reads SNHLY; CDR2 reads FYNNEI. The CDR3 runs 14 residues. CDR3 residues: CASRGGVTYNEQFF. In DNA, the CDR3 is TGTGCCAGCAGAGGGGGAGTCACCTACAATGAGCAGTTCTTC.

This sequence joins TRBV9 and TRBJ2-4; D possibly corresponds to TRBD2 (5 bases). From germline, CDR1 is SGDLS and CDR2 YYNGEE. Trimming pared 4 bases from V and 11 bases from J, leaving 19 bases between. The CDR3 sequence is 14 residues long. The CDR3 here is CASSQRAVWDFQYF. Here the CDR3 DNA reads TGTGCCAGCAGCCAGAGGGCCGTTTGGGATTTTCAGTACTTC.

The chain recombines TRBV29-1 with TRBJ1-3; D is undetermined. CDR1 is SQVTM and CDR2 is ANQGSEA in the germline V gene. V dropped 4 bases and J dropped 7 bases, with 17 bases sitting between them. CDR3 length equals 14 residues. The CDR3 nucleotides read TGCAGCGTTGTTTTCGCCCCAATGCCGAACACCATATATTTT. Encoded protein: CSVVFAPMPNTIYF.

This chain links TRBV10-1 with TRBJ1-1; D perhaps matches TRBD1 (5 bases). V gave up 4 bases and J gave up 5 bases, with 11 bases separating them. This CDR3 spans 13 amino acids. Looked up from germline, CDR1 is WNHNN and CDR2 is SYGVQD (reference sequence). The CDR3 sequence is CASSGGWGTEAFF. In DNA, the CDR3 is TGCGCCAGCAGTGGAGGTTGGGGGACTGAAGCTTTCTTT.

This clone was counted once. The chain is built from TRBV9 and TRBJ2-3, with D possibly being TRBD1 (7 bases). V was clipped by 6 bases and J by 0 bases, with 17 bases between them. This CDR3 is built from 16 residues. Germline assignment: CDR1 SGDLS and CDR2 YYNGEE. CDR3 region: CASTPAGQISTDTQYF. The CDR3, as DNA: TGTGCCAGCACCCCGGCGGGACAGATTAGCACAGATACGCAGTATTTT.

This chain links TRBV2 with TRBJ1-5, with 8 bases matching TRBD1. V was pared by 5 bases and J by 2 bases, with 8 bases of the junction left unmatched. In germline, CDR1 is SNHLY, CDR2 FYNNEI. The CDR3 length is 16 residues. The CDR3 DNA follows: TGTGCCAGCAGTCGACAGGGGAATTGGGGCAATCAGCCCCAGCATTTT. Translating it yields CASSRQGNWGNQPQHF.

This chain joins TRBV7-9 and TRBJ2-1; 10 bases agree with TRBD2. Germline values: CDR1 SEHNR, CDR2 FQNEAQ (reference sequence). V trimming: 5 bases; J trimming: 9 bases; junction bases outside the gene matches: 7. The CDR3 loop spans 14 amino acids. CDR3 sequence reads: CASSMLAGVGEQFF. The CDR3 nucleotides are TGTGCCAGCAGCATGCTAGCGGGAGTTGGTGAGCAGTTCTTC.